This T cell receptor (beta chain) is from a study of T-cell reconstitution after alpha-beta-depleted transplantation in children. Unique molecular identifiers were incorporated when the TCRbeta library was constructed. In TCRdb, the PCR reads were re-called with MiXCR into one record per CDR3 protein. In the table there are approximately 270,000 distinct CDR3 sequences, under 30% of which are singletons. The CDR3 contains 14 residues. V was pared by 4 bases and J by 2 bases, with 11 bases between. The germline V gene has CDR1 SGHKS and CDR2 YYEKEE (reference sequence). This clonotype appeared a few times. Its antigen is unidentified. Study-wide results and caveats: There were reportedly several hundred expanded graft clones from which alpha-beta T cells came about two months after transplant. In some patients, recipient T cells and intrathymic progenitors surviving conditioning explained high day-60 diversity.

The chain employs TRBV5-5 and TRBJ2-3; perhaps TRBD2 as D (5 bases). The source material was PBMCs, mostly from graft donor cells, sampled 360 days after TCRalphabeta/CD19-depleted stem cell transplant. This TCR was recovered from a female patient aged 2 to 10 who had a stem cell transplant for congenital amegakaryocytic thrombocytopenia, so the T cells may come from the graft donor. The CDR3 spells CASSKTTITDTQYF. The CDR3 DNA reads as TGTGCCAGCAGCAAGACTACCATCACAGATACGCAGTATTTT.